This T cell receptor (beta chain) was captured in a study of T-cell reconstitution after alpha-beta-depleted transplantation in children. The CDR3 covers 11 residues. The germline V gene encodes CDR1 SEHNR and CDR2 FQNEAQ (reference sequence). This clonotype has more than one count but fewer than ten. A TCRbeta library incorporating unique molecular identifiers was prepared. Each CDR3 protein gets one entry after TCRdb re-called the PCR reads with MiXCR. The data contain some 500,000 distinct CDR3 sequences, about 16% of them seen just once; the ten biggest clones take up over 3%. The sequence was obtained from a human donor who donated a stem cell graft to a child with acute lymphoblastic leukemia. This sample comprised PBMCs from the stem cell graft donor, obtained from the stem cell graft. The chain uses TRBV7-9 and TRBJ2-7; no definite D call. The chain's CDR3 is CASSLADGPDV. The CDR3 DNA follows: TGTGCCAGCAGCTTAGCGGACGGTCCTGATGTC.